Below, one TCR beta chain is given with its context. The length of the CDR3 is 13 residues. V dropped 6 bases and J dropped 1 base, with 10 bases sitting between them. Germline CDR1 is SGHDN and CDR2 is FVKESK. This sample is drawn from a study of CD8 T cells in Susac syndrome. Control patients had untreated stable or active relapsing-remitting multiple sclerosis by revised McDonald criteria. Negative isolation was used for CD8+ and CD4+ T cells, and FACS enrichment was applied to TEMRA cells. Reverse transcription of about 0.5 to 1 ug RNA was performed with random hexamers. Across 54 Vbeta and 13 Jbeta, TCR beta CDR3 was amplified with immunoSEQ multiplex PCR. Each CDR3 protein is one row after TCRdb ran MiXCR on the immunoSEQ multiplex PCR reads. The table records some 200,000 distinct CDR3 sequences, around 96% of them present only once.

This sequence was found in a human donor with multiple sclerosis. The source material was CD4+ T cells from PBMCs. The rearrangement uses TRBV14 and TRBJ2-7; D is unclear. For the CDR3, the DNA is TGTGCCAGCAGTCTTTACCAATCCTACGAGCAGTACTTC. Translating it yields CASSLYQSYEQYF.